This TCR beta chain was sequenced for a study of shared clonotypes between healthy human individuals. Germline CDR1 reads SGHNT; CDR2 reads YENEEA. V shed 0 bases, J shed 7 bases, and the junction held 11 bases outside the gene matches. The CDR3 contains 19 residues. Per the authors' pipeline: Sequence data from immunoSEQ were junction-only and lacked quality scores; consequently, filtering differed. Clones were read by immunoSEQ multiplex PCR, and TCRdb kept only the in-frame ones, dropping some. V, J and clone size are those of that table, while D and trimming were read from the DNA. The sample shows about 770,000 clones, roughly 72% of them seen only once. About this clone itself: Antigen specificity is unknown.

Notes on the study in general: Generation probability values for non-shared clonotypes were lower than those for clonotypes shared by all four donors. Generally, naive subsets came out with larger estimated richness than memory subsets.

Material for sequencing was memory CD4+ T cells sorted from blood. Stated subset: CD45RA-negative fraction. V usage is TRBV11-3 and J usage is TRBJ2-1, with 14 bases fitting TRBD2. The receptor comes from a woman aged 25 to 39 in good health. CDR3 in DNA: TGTGCCAGCAGCTTAGATTCTCCACGACTAGCGGGAGGGAGGAATGAGCAGTTCTTC. Amino acid sequence: CASSLDSPRLAGGRNEQFF. Based on the CDR3 plus reference TRBV11-3 and TRBJ2-1, the full variable domain is EAGVVQSPRYKIIEKKQPVAFWCNPISGHNTLYWYLQNLGQGPELLIRYENEEAVDDSQLPKDRFSAERLKGVDSTLKIQPAELGDSAVYLCASSLDSPRLAGGRNEQFFGPGTRLTVL.